This T cell receptor (beta chain) was recovered during a study of human T cells and chemical hapten exposure. V was shortened by 2 bases and J by 2 bases, with 14 bases between the two germline ends. The CDR3 loop spans 16 amino acids. Germline loops: CDR1 SGHVS, CDR2 FQNEAQ. As to time point: patch test 1, 2 weeks after DPC sensitization. Indicated treatment: therapeutic diphenylcyclopropenone sensitization with weekly scalp DPC. TCRdb re-analysed the RACE reads in MiXCR, keeping a single row per CDR3 protein. The sample includes 75,000 to 95,000 distinct CDR3 sequences, around 11% of them seen just once. This clonotype was seen ten or more times.

Sequencing used whole blood, obtained in connection with sensitization to the hapten diphenylcyclopropenone (DPC). This receptor was identified in a woman aged 55-75 years with alopecia areata. Some clones in this sample may be carry-over from other donors' samples. The chain uses TRBV7-8 and TRBJ2-3, with D uncertain. The DNA for the CDR3 is TGTGCCAGCAGCTTAACGGTCGGTCCCACCACAGATACGCAGTATTTT. It codes for CASSLTVGPTTDTQYF.